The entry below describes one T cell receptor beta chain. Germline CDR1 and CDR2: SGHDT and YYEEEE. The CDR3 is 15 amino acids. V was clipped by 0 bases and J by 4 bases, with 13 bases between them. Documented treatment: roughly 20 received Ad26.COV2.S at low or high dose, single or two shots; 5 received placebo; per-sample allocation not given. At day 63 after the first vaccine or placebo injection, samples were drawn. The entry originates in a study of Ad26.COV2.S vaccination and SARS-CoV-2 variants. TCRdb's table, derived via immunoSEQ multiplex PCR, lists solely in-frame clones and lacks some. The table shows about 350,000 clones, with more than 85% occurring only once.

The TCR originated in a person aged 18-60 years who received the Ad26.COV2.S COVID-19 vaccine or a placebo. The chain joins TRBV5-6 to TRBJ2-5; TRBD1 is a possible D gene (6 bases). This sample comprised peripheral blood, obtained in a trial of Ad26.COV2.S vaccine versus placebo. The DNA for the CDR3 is TGTGCCAGCAGCTTGGTTAAGGCAGGGGCAGAGACCCAGTACTTC. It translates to CASSLVKAGAETQYF.